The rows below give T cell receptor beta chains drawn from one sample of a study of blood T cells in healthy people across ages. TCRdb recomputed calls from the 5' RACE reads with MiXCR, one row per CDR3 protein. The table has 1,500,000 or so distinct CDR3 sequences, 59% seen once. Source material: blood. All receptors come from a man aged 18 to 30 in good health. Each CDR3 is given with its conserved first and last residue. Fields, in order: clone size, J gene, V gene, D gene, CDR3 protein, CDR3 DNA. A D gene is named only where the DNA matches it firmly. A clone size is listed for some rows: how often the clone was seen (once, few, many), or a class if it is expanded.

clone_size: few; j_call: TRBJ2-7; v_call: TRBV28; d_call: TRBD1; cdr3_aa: CASSLARTGYSYEQYF; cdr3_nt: TGTGCCAGCAGTTTAGCCAGGACAGGGTACTCCTACGAGCAGTACTTC
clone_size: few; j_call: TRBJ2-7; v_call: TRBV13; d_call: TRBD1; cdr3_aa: CASSVIGWGQKTYEQYF; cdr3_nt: TGTGCCAGCAGTGTGATAGGGTGGGGACAGAAAACCTACGAGCAGTACTTC
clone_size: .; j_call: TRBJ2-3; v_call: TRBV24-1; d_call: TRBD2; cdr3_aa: CATSDSSTSGSDTQYF; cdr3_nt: TGTGCCACCAGTGATTCATCTACTAGCGGGAGTGATACGCAGTATTTT
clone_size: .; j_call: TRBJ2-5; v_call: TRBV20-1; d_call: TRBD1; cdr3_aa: CSARRGQVEETQYF; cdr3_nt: TGCAGTGCTAGAAGGGGACAGGTTGAAGAGACCCAGTACTTC
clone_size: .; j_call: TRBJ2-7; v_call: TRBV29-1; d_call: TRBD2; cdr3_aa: CSVGSLAGAFEQYF; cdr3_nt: TGCAGCGTGGGGTCACTAGCGGGAGCTTTCGAGCAGTACTTC
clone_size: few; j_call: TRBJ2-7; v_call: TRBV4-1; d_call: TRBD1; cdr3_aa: CASSQGGTGHYEQYF; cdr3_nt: TGCGCCAGCAGCCAAGGAGGGACAGGGCACTACGAGCAGTACTTC
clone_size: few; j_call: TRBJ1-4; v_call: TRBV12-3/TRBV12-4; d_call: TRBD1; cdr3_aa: CASSDGGGTGVEKLFF; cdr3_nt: TGTGCCAGCAGTGACGGCGGGGGGACAGGGGTTGAAAAACTGTTTTTT
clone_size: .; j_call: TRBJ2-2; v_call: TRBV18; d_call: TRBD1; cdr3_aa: CASSKSGGPNTGELFF; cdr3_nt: TGTGCCAGCTCGAAGTCAGGGGGTCCGAACACCGGGGAGCTGTTTTTT
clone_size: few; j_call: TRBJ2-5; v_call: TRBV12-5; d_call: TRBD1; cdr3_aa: CASGWDRVKETQYF; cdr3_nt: TGTGCTAGTGGTTGGGACAGGGTAAAAGAGACCCAGTACTTC
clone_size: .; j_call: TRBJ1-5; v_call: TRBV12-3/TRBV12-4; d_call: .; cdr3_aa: CASSPTQGLRSDQPQHF; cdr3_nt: TGTGCCAGCAGCCCAACACAAGGACTCCGGAGTGATCAGCCCCAGCATTTT
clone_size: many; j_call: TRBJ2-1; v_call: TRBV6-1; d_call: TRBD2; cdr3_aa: CASSEGGGGYNEQFF; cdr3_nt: TGTGCCAGCAGTGAAGGTGGGGGGGGCTACAATGAGCAGTTCTTC
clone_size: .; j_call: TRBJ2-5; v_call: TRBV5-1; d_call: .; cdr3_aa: CASSSRPGQPVQETQYF; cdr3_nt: TGCGCCAGCAGCTCGCGTCCGGGACAACCCGTCCAAGAGACCCAGTACTTC
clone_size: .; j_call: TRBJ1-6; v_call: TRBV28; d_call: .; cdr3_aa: CASSLYRVNSPLHF; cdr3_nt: TGTGCCAGCAGTTTATACCGAGTAAATTCACCCCTCCACTTT
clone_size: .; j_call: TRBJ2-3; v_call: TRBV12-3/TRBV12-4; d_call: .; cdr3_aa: CASDVDSTDTQYF; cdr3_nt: TGTGCCAGTGATGTGGACAGCACAGATACGCAGTATTTT
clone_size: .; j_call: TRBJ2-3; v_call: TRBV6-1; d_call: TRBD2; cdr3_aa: CATSPSLAGATLSSTDTQYF; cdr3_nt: TGTGCCACGTCCCCCTCCCTAGCGGGAGCTACCTTATCCAGCACAGATACGCAGTATTTT
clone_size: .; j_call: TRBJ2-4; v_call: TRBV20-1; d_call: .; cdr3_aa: CSALGQILKNIQYF; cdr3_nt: TGCAGTGCACTCGGACAGATACTCAAAAACATTCAGTACTTC
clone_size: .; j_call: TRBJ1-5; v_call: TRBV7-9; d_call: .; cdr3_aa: CASSLGDRYQPQHF; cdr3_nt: TGTGCCAGCAGCTTAGGAGACAGATATCAGCCCCAGCATTTT
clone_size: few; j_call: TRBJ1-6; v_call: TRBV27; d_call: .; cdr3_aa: CASSSGGIHNSPLHF; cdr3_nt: TGTGCCAGCAGTTCGGGTGGGATCCATAATTCACCCCTCCACTTT
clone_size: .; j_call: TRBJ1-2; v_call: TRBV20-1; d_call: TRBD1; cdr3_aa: CSASGQNLGANYGYTF; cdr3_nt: TGCAGTGCTTCGGGACAGAACCTCGGAGCTAACTATGGCTACACCTTC
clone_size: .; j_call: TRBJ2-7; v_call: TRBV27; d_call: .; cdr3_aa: CASSLYPDGYEQYF; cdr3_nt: TGTGCCAGCAGTTTATACCCGGACGGATACGAGCAGTACTTC
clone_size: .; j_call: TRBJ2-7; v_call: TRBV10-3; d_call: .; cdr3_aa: CAISDPGTDSYEQYF; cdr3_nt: TGTGCCATCAGTGATCCCGGGACCGACTCCTACGAGCAGTACTTC
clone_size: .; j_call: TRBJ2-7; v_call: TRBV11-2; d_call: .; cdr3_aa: CASSLSPGLSYEQYF; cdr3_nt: TGTGCCAGCAGCTTATCTCCAGGGCTCTCCTACGAGCAGTACTTC
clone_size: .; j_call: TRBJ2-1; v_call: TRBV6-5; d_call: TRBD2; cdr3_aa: CASTLAGGQGNEQFF; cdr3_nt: TGTGCCAGCACTTTAGCGGGAGGGCAGGGCAATGAGCAGTTCTTC
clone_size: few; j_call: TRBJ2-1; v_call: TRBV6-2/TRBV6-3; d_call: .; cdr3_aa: CASGSAPLGQFF; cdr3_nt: TGTGCCAGCGGCAGTGCCCCCCTGGGGCAGTTCTTC
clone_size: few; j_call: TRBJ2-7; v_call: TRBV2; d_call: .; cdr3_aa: CASSRGRVEQYF; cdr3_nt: TGTGCCAGCAGTAGGGGGAGAGTCGAGCAGTACTTC
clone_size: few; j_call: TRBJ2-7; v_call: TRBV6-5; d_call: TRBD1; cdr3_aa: CASTSDRGPPYEQYF; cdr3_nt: TGTGCCAGCACCTCGGACAGGGGGCCACCCTACGAGCAGTACTTC
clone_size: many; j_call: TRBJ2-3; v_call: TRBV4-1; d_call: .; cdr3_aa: CASSQVSTDTQYF; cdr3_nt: TGCGCCAGCAGCCAAGTCTCCACAGATACGCAGTATTTT
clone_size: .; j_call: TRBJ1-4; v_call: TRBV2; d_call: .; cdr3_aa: CASARPTEKLFF; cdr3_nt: TGTGCCAGCGCGCGGCCCACTGAAAAACTGTTTTTT
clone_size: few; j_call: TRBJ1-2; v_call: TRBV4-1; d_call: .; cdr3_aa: CASSQESSYGYTF; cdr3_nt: TGCGCCAGCAGCCAAGAGTCTTCGTATGGCTACACCTTC
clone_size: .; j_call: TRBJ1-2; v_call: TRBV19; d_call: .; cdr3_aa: CASSANAGYDGYTF; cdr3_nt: TGTGCCAGTAGCGCCAACGCGGGATATGATGGCTACACCTTC
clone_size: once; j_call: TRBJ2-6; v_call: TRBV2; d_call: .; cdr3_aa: CASSRAGPGANVLTF; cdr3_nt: .
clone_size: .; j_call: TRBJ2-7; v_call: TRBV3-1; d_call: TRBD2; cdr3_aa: CASSRIVAGEQYF; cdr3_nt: TGCGCCAGCAGTCGAATAGTAGCGGGCGAGCAGTACTTC
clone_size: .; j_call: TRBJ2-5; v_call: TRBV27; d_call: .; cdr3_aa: CASRQLGSGGTQYF; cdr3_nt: TGTGCCAGCCGCCAACTAGGTTCCGGGGGGACCCAGTACTTC
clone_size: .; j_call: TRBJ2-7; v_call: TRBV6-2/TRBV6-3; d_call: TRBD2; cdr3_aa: CASSSGTSVVSYEQYF; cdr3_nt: TGTGCCAGCAGTTCCGGGACTAGCGTGGTCTCCTACGAGCAGTACTTC
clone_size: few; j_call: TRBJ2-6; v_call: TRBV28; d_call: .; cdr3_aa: CASTFHSGANVLTF; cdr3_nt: TGTGCCAGCACTTTTCACTCTGGGGCCAACGTCCTGACTTTC
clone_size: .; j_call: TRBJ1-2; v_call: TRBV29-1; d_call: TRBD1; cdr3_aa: CSVEARQGEQYGYTF; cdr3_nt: TGCAGCGTTGAAGCCCGGCAGGGGGAACAGTATGGCTACACCTTC
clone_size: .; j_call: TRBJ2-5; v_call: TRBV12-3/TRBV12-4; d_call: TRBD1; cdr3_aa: CASNTGEETQYF; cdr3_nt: TGTGCCAGCAATACAGGGGAGGAGACCCAGTACTTC
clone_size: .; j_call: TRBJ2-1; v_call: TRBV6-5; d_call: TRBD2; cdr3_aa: CASSRAMGLNYNEQFF; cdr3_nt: TGTGCCAGCAGTCGGGCCATGGGACTAAATTACAATGAGCAGTTCTTC
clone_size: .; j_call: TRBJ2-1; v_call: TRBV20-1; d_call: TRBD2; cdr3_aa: CSAIGGGYNEQFF; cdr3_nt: TGCAGTGCTATCGGGGGGGGCTACAATGAGCAGTTCTTC
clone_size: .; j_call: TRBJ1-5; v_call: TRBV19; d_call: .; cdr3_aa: CASNLEIRSNQPQHF; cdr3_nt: TGTGCCAGTAATCTAGAAATACGGAGCAATCAGCCCCAGCATTTT
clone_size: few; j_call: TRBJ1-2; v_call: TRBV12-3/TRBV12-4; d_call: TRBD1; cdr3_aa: CASSLTGGVYGYTF; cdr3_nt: TGTGCCAGCAGCCTTACAGGGGGCGTCTATGGCTACACCTTC
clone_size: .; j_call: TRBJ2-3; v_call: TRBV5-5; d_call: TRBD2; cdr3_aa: CASSSASGGFGDTQYF; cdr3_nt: TGTGCCAGCAGCAGCGCTAGCGGGGGGTTTGGAGATACGCAGTATTTT
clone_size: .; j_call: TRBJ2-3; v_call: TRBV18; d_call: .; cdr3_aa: CASSPTVDQYF; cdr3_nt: TGTGCCAGCTCACCGACGGTAGATCAGTATTTT
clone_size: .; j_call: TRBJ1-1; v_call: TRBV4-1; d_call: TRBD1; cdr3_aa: CASSHRGQGTEAFF; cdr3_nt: TGCGCCAGCAGCCACAGGGGGCAGGGCACTGAAGCTTTCTTT
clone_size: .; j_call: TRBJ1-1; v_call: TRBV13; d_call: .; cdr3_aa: CASSLEGKITEAFF; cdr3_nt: TGTGCCAGCAGCTTAGAGGGAAAGATCACTGAAGCTTTCTTT
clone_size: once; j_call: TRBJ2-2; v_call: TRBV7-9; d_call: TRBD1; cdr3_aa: CASRRTGPNTGELFF; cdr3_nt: TGTGCCAGCAGACGGACAGGGCCGAACACCGGGGAGCTGTTTTTT